These 25 T cell receptor beta chains share one sample of origin, sequenced in a study of blood T cell repertoires in COVID-19. Method: immunoSEQ multiplex PCR; TCRdb's copy keeps in-frame clones and lacks some. The sample includes 120,000 to 150,000 clones, about four fifths of them seen just once. The material sequenced was peripheral blood. These receptors came from a young man with COVID-19, enrolled during active disease.

This clone was found once. The chain has TRBV19 and TRBJ2-1; D remains ambiguous. V lost 5 bases and J lost 8, with 10 bases in between. This CDR3 comprises 12 residues. CDR1 is LNHDA and CDR2 is SQIVND in the germline V gene (reference sequence). The CDR3 coding sequence is TGTGCCAGTAGTCCCATGCGCGATGAGCAGTTCTTC. This gives the protein CASSPMRDEQFF.

This clone was seen once. The rearrangement uses TRBV4-3 and TRBJ2-2; 9 positions agree with TRBD2. With V trimmed by 1 base and J by 5 bases, 5 bases remained unmatched. CDR1 and CDR2 from the germline V gene are LGHNA and YSLEER. The length of the CDR3 is 16 residues. This CDR3 reads CASSQGHGLATGELFF. The CDR3 DNA reads as TGCGCCAGCAGCCAAGGACACGGACTAGCGACCGGGGAGCTGTTTTTT.

The chain employs TRBV30 and TRBJ2-4, with TRBD2 matching over 7 bases. Looked up from germline, CDR1 is GTSNPN and CDR2 is SVGIG (reference sequence). Unmatched junction bases numbered 6, after V lost 7 bases and J lost 0 bases. The CDR3 is 14 amino acids. The CDR3 nucleotides are TGTGCCTATTCTAGCGGAATAGCCAAAAACATTCAGTACTTC. Its translation: CAYSSGIAKNIQYF.

The chain couples TRBV5-4 to TRBJ2-7; 9 nucleotides align to TRBD2. Germline V gene data show CDR1 as SGHNT and CDR2 as YYREEE (reference sequence). V gave up 4 bases and J gave up 6 bases; unmatched junction bases: 5. The CDR3 has 13 amino acids. CDR3 nucleotide sequence: TGTGCCAGCAGCCGCCAGACTAGCGGCGAGCAGTACTTC. It codes for CASSRQTSGEQYF.

The chain carries TRBV10-3 and TRBJ2-7; D perhaps matches TRBD1 (6 bases). V gave up 1 base and J gave up 7 bases, with 20 bases separating them. From germline, CDR1 is ENHRY and CDR2 SYGVKD. This CDR3 has 16 amino acids. CDR3 DNA: TGTGCCATCAGTGAGTTTCGAGGGACACCACCCCTAGAGCAGTACTTC. Its translation is CAISEFRGTPPLEQYF.

The count of this clone is one. The chain employs TRBV19 and TRBJ1-1, with a weak D call TRBD1 (6 bases). Between the trimmed V and J ends, which lost 6 bases and 1 base, there was a span of 15 bases. The CDR3 runs 15 residues. The germline V gene has CDR1 LNHDA and CDR2 SQIVND (reference sequence). The CDR3 reads CASSPAGAGNTEAFF. The DNA of the CDR3 is TGTGCCAGTAGCCCCGCGGGGGCTGGGAACACTGAAGCTTTCTTT.

This chain links TRBV4-2 with TRBJ1-1; tentative D call: TRBD1 (6 bases). V lost 4 bases, J lost 1 base, and 10 bases lay in between. This CDR3 contains 14 residues. Germline V gene sequence: CDR1 LGHNA, CDR2 YNFKEQ. The CDR3 DNA follows: TGTGCCAGCAGCCTCACAGGGACGAACACTGAAGCTTTCTTT. Its protein product is CASSLTGTNTEAFF.

This clone was seen once. The chain recombines TRBV18 with TRBJ2-3; 8 nucleotides agree with TRBD1. This CDR3 is built from 17 residues. Germline-derived CDR1 and CDR2 are KGHSH and LQKENI. The V gene end was trimmed by 0 bases and the J gene end by 5 bases; junction bases not matched to a gene: 10. The chain's CDR3 is CASSPPRGQGSGDTQYF. CDR3 coding DNA: TGTGCCAGCTCACCACCGAGAGGACAGGGTTCGGGAGATACGCAGTATTTT.

A few counts support this clone. J is TRBJ2-1 and V is TRBV30; 9 positions agree with TRBD2. This CDR3 spans 16 amino acids. The V segment lost 0 bases and the J segment 2 bases; nucleotides outside the gene matches: 5. Germline lookup yields CDR1 GTSNPN and CDR2 SVGIG (reference sequence). The CDR3 spells CAWSVGAGGAYNEQFF. The CDR3 nucleotides read TGTGCCTGGAGTGTAGGTGCGGGAGGGGCCTACAATGAGCAGTTCTTC.

The V call is TRBV27, the J call TRBJ1-1, with TRBD1 matching 8 bases. The CDR3 runs 14 residues. Germline CDR1 is MNHEY and CDR2 is SMNVEV (reference sequence). Losses at the gene ends were 8 bases for V and 4 bases for J; bases not matched to a gene: 9. The CDR3 protein is CASGLTGGGTEAFF. DNA of the CDR3: TGTGCCAGCGGGCTCACAGGGGGGGGCACTGAAGCTTTCTTT.

The rearrangement links TRBV24-1 to TRBJ1-5; TRBD1 is a possible D gene (5 bases). CDR3 length equals 13 residues. CDR1 and CDR2 from the germline V gene are KGHDR and SFDVKD. Between the trimmed V and J ends, which lost 3 bases and 7 bases, there was a span of 9 bases. As DNA, the CDR3 is TGTGCCACCAGTGATGCAGGGCGGCAGCCCCAGCATTTT. It yields the protein CATSDAGRQPQHF.

The rearrangement uses TRBV4-3 and TRBJ1-2; no firm D call. CDR1 LGHNA and CDR2 YSLEER come from the germline V gene. The ends were cut back, 4 bases at V and 4 bases at J, with 13 bases in the middle. The CDR3 sequence is 14 residues long. Written as DNA, the CDR3 is TGCGCCAGCAGCCTTACAGTAGGGAGCTATGGCTACACCTTC. Encoded protein: CASSLTVGSYGYTF.

The V call is TRBV30, the J call TRBJ1-2; the D is unclear. Trimming took 4 bases from V and 1 from J, leaving 10 bases between them. Germline loops: CDR1 GTSNPN, CDR2 SVGIG (reference sequence). CDR3 length equals 13 residues. CDR3 coding DNA: TGTGCCTGGACCACAACCCTTAACTATGGCTACACCTTC. It yields the protein CAWTTTLNYGYTF.

This chain connects TRBV5-1 to TRBJ2-1; the D is unclear. Germline CDR1 is SGHRS and CDR2 is YFSETQ. The CDR3 consists of 12 residues. V shed 4 bases and J shed 5 bases, with 7 bases lying between them. The CDR3 is CASSLENNEQFF. For the CDR3, the DNA is TGCGCCAGCAGCCTAGAAAACAATGAGCAGTTCTTC.

This chain joins TRBV9 and TRBJ2-1; 11 bases match TRBD2. The ends lost 3 bases at V and 4 bases at J; junction bases unmatched: 3. CDR1 is SGDLS and CDR2 is YYNGEE in the germline V gene. The CDR3 has 15 residues. CDR3 region: CASSGSGREYNEQFF. The CDR3 DNA sequence: TGTGCCAGCAGCGGTAGCGGGAGGGAATACAATGAGCAGTTCTTC.

The V gene is TRBV28, the J gene TRBJ1-6; a weak D match, TRBD1 (6 bases). Germline V gene sequence: CDR1 MDHEN, CDR2 SYDVKM. This CDR3 comprises 14 residues. V was pared by 6 bases and J by 12 bases, with 18 bases between. In nucleotides, the CDR3 is TGTGCCAGCAGCCCACATGGTGGGGGCTTACCCCTCCACTTT. Translation: CASSPHGGGLPLHF.

The gene calls are TRBV19 and TRBJ2-2, with D perhaps matching TRBD2 (5 bases). The CDR3 spans 15 residues. Looked up from germline, CDR1 is LNHDA and CDR2 is SQIVND (reference sequence). The V end was cut by 3 bases, the J end by 6 bases, with 14 bases between. The CDR3 region is CASSITSTRAGELFF. CDR3 DNA sequence: TGTGCCAGTAGTATCACCTCCACTAGGGCCGGGGAGCTGTTTTTT.

This chain links TRBV6-5 with TRBJ2-1; TRBD2 matches 9 bases. V was clipped by 2 bases and J by 8 bases; unmatched bases: 10. This CDR3 has 16 residues. Germline V CDR1 and CDR2: MNHEY, SVGAGI. CDR3 in DNA: TGTGCCAGCAGTTACGGTGCGGGAGGGGCCGAGGATGAGCAGTTCTTC. Protein product: CASSYGAGGAEDEQFF.

The chain joins TRBV7-2 to TRBJ2-7; 9 bases fit TRBD2. The CDR3 has 15 amino acids. The V segment lost 0 bases and the J segment 3 bases; nucleotides outside the gene matches: 3. Germline assignment: CDR1 SGHTA and CDR2 FQGNSA. Written as DNA, the CDR3 is TGTGCCAGCAGCTTAGCTCAAGCGGGAGGCTACGAGCAGTACTTC. As protein: CASSLAQAGGYEQYF. Together with reference TRBV7-2 and TRBJ2-7, the CDR3 gives the full variable domain: GAGVSQSPSNKVTEKGKDVELRCDPISGHTALYWYRQSLGQGLEFLIYFQGNSAPDKSGLPSDRFSAERTGGSVSTLTIQRTQQEDSAVYLCASSLAQAGGYEQYFGPGTRLTVT.

This clone was seen a single time. The genes are TRBV19 and TRBJ1-2; D not resolved. V was trimmed by 4 bases and J by 0 bases, leaving 6 bases between them. CDR1 and CDR2 (germline): LNHDA, SQIVND (reference sequence). There are 13 residues in the CDR3. CDR3 bases: TGTGCCAGTAGTACCCCTGCTAACTATGGCTACACCTTC. Translated: CASSTPANYGYTF.

The chain recombines TRBV7-2 with TRBJ2-7, with 7 positions matching TRBD1. Looked up from germline, CDR1 is SGHTA and CDR2 is FQGNSA. V trimming: 4 bases; J trimming: 4 bases; junction bases outside the gene matches: 4. CDR3 length: 13 residues. CDR3 region: CASSYYRGYEQYF. CDR3 in DNA: TGTGCCAGCAGCTACTACAGGGGTTACGAGCAGTACTTC. The complete variable domain, with remaining parts taken from reference TRBV7-2 and TRBJ2-7, reads GAGVSQSPSNKVTEKGKDVELRCDPISGHTALYWYRQSLGQGLEFLIYFQGNSAPDKSGLPSDRFSAERTGGSVSTLTIQRTQQEDSAVYLCASSYYRGYEQYFGPGTRLTVT.

The V gene is TRBV30, the J gene TRBJ2-4; TRBD2 is a possible D gene (6 bases). The CDR3 is 15 amino acids. V was pared by 1 base and J by 8 bases, with 18 bases between. Germline assignment: CDR1 GTSNPN and CDR2 SVGIG (reference sequence). CDR3 coding DNA: TGTGCCTGGAGTGGGGGACTTCGGGGGACCGACATTCAGTACTTC. It translates to CAWSGGLRGTDIQYF.

The rearrangement joins TRBV24-1 to TRBJ2-1, with 7 positions matching TRBD1. Germline CDR1 is KGHDR and CDR2 is SFDVKD. The CDR3 has 18 amino acids. Trimming at V came to 4 bases and at J to 7 bases, leaving 18 bases not matched to a gene. The CDR3 DNA is TGTGCCACCAGTGAGATTGCGGTAGGGGGCAAGGTCAGGAATGAGCAGTTCTTC. The encoded protein is CATSEIAVGGKVRNEQFF.

V usage is TRBV3-1 (or the pseudogene TRBV3-2) and J usage is TRBJ1-1; D is perhaps TRBD1 (6 bases). The length of the CDR3 is 14 residues. Trimming pared 3 bases from V and 4 bases from J, leaving 12 bases between. Germline CDR1 reads LGHDT; CDR2 reads YNNKEL (reference sequence). The CDR3 DNA sequence: TGTGCCAGCAGCCAGGGGGCGAGAGGCACTGAAGCTTTCTTT. It specifies CASSQGARGTEAFF.

The rearrangement links TRBV4-1 to TRBJ2-3; TRBD2 aligns across 7 bases. Germline V gene sequence: CDR1 MGHRA, CDR2 YSYEKL. The CDR3 extends over 16 amino acids. V was clipped by 4 bases and J by 1 base; unmatched bases: 8. The DNA for the CDR3 is TGCGCCAGCAGCCCGATGACGAGCGGGGGCACAGATACGCAGTATTTT. Amino acids: CASSPMTSGGTDTQYF.